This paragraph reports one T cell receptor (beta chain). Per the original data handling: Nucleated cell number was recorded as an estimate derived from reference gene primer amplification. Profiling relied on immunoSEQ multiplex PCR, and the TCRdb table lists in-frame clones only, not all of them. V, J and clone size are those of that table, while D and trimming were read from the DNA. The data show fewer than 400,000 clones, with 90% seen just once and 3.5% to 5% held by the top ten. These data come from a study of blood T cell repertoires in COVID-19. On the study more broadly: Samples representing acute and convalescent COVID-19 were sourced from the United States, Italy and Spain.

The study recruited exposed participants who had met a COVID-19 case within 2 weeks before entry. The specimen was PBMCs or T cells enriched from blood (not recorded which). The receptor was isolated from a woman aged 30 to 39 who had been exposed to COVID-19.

CDR3 nucleotide sequence: TGTGCCAGCAGCCCAGGGGCAGGGCCGAACACTGAAGCTTTCTTT. This codes for CASSPGAGPNTEAFF. The rearrangement joins TRBV3-1 (or the pseudogene TRBV3-2) to TRBJ1-1, with D tentatively TRBD1 (6 bases). The CDR3 sequence is 15 residues long. In germline, CDR1 is LGHDT, CDR2 YNNKEL (reference sequence). Trimming took 4 bases from V and 1 from J, leaving 13 bases between them.